This is a list of T cell receptor beta chains from one sample in a study of control samples from healthy donors and cancer patients. Measured with immunoSEQ multiplex PCR; TCRdb has only the in-frame clones, and not every one. Of 100,000 to 150,000 clones in the sample, approximately 92% are singletons; the top ten hold about 0.6%. Sequenced input: PBMCs. These receptors were collected from a man at least 80 years old with head and neck cancer. The CDR3 runs from the conserved cysteine through the conserved F or W. D genes are given only for firm matches. Expanded clones are given a class, and other clones once, few, many or no size at all.

D	size	V	J	DNA	CDR3
-	-	TRBV29-1	TRBJ2-5	TGCAGCGTTCAAAGCGCTCAAGAGACCCAGTACTTC	CSVQSAQETQYF
-	-	TRBV25-1	TRBJ2-7	TGTGCCAGCAGTTTTTGGGACGATTCCTCCGAGCAGTACTTC	CASSFWDDSSEQYF
TRBD1	-	TRBV7-8	TRBJ1-3	TGTGCCAGCAGCTTAAGGACAGGGGCAGCTGGAAACACCATATATTTT	CASSLRTGAAGNTIYF
-	-	TRBV15	TRBJ1-1	TGTGCCACCAGCGGCGGCAGGCACACTGAAGCTTTCTTT	CATSGGRHTEAFF
TRBD2	-	TRBV30	TRBJ2-3	TGTGCCTGGGGACTAGCGGGGGTCACAGATACGCAGTATTTT	CAWGLAGVTDTQYF
TRBD1	once	TRBV5-1	TRBJ2-3	TGCGCCAGCAGTTCGGGACAGTACCCAGATACGCAGTATTTT	CASSSGQYPDTQYF
TRBD2	-	TRBV11-2	TRBJ2-3	TGTGCCAGCAGCTTCGAGACTAGCGGGAGTGGAACAGATACGCAGTATTTT	CASSFETSGSGTDTQYF
TRBD1	-	TRBV9	TRBJ2-7	TGTGCCAGCAGTGGCCGCCCCGGGACAGGGGACTACGAGCAGTACTTC	CASSGRPGTGDYEQYF
TRBD1	-	TRBV5-1	TRBJ2-5	TGCGCCAGCAGCTTGGACAGGGGGTACCAAGAGACCCAGTACTTC	CASSLDRGYQETQYF
TRBD2	-	TRBV25-1	TRBJ2-1	TGTGCCAGCAGTGAGGCTAGCGGTACAAAGGGTGAGCAGTTCTTC	CASSEASGTKGEQFF
TRBD1	-	TRBV15	TRBJ1-2	TGTGCCATCGGACAGGGGGCTTTGGGCTACACCTTC	CAIGQGALGYTF
TRBD1	-	TRBV5-8	TRBJ1-1	TGTGCCAGCAGCCTGGACAGGGGAACTGAAGCTTTCTTT	CASSLDRGTEAFF
-	-	TRBV10-2	TRBJ1-5	TGCGCCAGCAGTGCTGATAGCAATCAGCCCCAGCATTTT	CASSADSNQPQHF
TRBD1	-	TRBV18	TRBJ1-4	TGTGCCAGCTCACCAAGGGACAGGGGGACGGAAAAACTGTTTTTT	CASSPRDRGTEKLFF
TRBD2	-	TRBV4-1	TRBJ2-2	TGCGCCAGCAGCCAAGATCGACTAGCTCGGACCGGGGAGCTGTTTTTT	CASSQDRLARTGELFF
TRBD1	once	TRBV27	TRBJ2-7	TGTGCCAGCAGTCCCACAGGGGGTCCCTCCTACGAGCAGTACTTC	CASSPTGGPSYEQYF
TRBD1	-	TRBV9	TRBJ1-2	TGTGCCAGCAGCGTAGCCACAGGGGTTGCCTATGGCTACACCTTC	CASSVATGVAYGYTF
-	-	TRBV14	TRBJ1-4	TGTGCCAGCAGCCACCTTCTGGGGACACAGGAAAAACTGTTTTTT	CASSHLLGTQEKLFF
TRBD1	-	TRBV13	TRBJ1-3	TGTGCCAGCAGCCTCACGGGACAGGGGCGGGGAAACACCATATATTTT	CASSLTGQGRGNTIYF
-	-	TRBV5-4	TRBJ1-6	TGTGCCAGCAGCTTGGAAGGGAGGGCCCTCCACTTT	CASSLEGRALHF
-	-	TRBV5-1	TRBJ1-4	TGCGCCAGCAGCCCCTCGACCTTGAATGAAAAACTGTTTTTT	CASSPSTLNEKLFF
-	-	TRBV6-1	TRBJ2-7	TGTGCCAGCAGTGAAGCGCGGAGGGTCGAGCAGTACTTC	CASSEARRVEQYF
TRBD2	-	TRBV25-1	TRBJ2-1	TGTGCCAGCAGTACTAGCGGGATTACGGGCGATGAGCAGTTCTTC	CASSTSGITGDEQFF
-	-	TRBV19	TRBJ1-1	TGTGCCAGTAGCGTTAACGTAGTAGCTTTCTTT	CASSVNVVAFF
-	-	TRBV6-2/TRBV6-3	TRBJ2-5	TGTGCCAGCAGTTACTCTGCAGGCGTCCTGGGGACCCAGTACTTC	CASSYSAGVLGTQYF
-	-	TRBV7-9	TRBJ1-2	TGTGCCAGCAGCTTAGACGGGTCCTATGGCTACACCTTC	CASSLDGSYGYTF
-	-	TRBV27	TRBJ1-5	TGTGCCAGCAGTTTTATTGGTCAGGGCAATCAGCCCCAGCATTTT	CASSFIGQGNQPQHF
-	-	TRBV29-1	TRBJ2-5	TGCAGCGTGGAAATTCCGGGACACGAAAAAGAAAGGGAGACCCAGTACTTC	CSVEIPGHEKERETQYF
-	-	TRBV2	TRBJ2-7	TGTGCCAGCACCCCCATAGGCTACGAGCAGTACTTC	CASTPIGYEQYF
-	-	TRBV30	TRBJ2-5	TGTGCCTGGAGTGGCAGTTTTACCCAGTACTTC	CAWSGSFTQYF
-	-	TRBV12-5	TRBJ2-3	TGTGCTAGTTCCGACCCGCTCACAGATACGCAGTATTTT	CASSDPLTDTQYF
-	-	TRBV24-1	TRBJ2-1	TGTGCCACCAGTGAGAGCGGTCCCTACAATGAGCAGTTCTTC	CATSESGPYNEQFF
TRBD1	-	TRBV29-1	TRBJ2-7	TGCAGCGTTGGAGGGACAGGTGGGGGCTCCTACGAGCAGTACTTC	CSVGGTGGGSYEQYF
TRBD1	once	TRBV30	TRBJ1-2	TGTGCCTGGAGTCCGGGACAGCCCTATGGCTACACCTTC	CAWSPGQPYGYTF
-	-	TRBV6-6	TRBJ1-3	TGTGCCAGCAGCTTCCGGGACACCAGGGGAAACACCATATATTTT	CASSFRDTRGNTIYF
-	-	TRBV14	TRBJ1-4	TGTGCCAGCAGCCAATGGGTGGGGGCTGAAAAACTGTTTTTT	CASSQWVGAEKLFF
-	-	TRBV29-1	TRBJ2-1	TGCAGCGTTGATGACAGCCACAATGAGCAGTTCTTC	CSVDDSHNEQFF
-	-	TRBV4-3	TRBJ1-1	TGCGCCAGCAGCCCCTTAGGGTTGGGAACTGAAGCTTTCTTT	CASSPLGLGTEAFF
-	few	TRBV30	TRBJ2-3	TGTGCCTGGAACCTCGGTGGCAAGGATACGCAGTATTTT	CAWNLGGKDTQYF